This T cell receptor beta chain was recorded in a study of somatic mutations in cytotoxic T cells in rheumatoid arthritis. Study summary: Blood (approximately 30 ml EDTA) from each patient was taken right after diagnosis, before any treatment.

The investigators isolated CD4+ and CD8+ cells by positive magnetic bead selection and checked their purity by flow cytometry. TCRdb's copy holds only in-frame clones and misses some; the assay was immunoSEQ multiplex PCR. The table shows 15,000 or so clones, with about four fifths occurring only once. Study-wide results and limits: The study found that the largest CD8+ clone exceeded 20% of CD8+ cells in about an eighth of the roughly 60 patients. Healthy controls showed no age-related rise in CD8+ clonality, whereas rheumatoid arthritis patients did.

This CDR3 spans 14 amino acids. V gave up 1 base and J gave up 4 bases; unmatched junction bases: 3. The germline V gene has CDR1 SEHNR and CDR2 FQNEAQ (reference sequence). For this clone: Its antigen is not known.

The sample comprised CD8+ T cells sorted from blood. The clonotype originates from an adult with rheumatoid arthritis. This rearrangement joins TRBV7-9 to TRBJ1-2; 7 bases line up with TRBD1. CDR3 protein: CASSLVDRAYGYTF. For the CDR3, the DNA is TGTGCCAGCAGCTTAGTAGACAGGGCCTATGGCTACACCTTC.